This TCR beta chain was captured by sequencing in a study of T cell responses to AZD1222 COVID-19 vaccine. Here immunoSEQ multiplex PCR was the method, and the copy in TCRdb shows in-frame clones only, minus some. The sample lists 75,000 to 100,000 clones, approximately 88% occurring once. The sequences come from peripheral blood, collected on day 0 of AZD1222 vaccination. This clonotype originated in an adult in good health.

The CDR3 region is CASSLMQGPYEQYF. For the CDR3, the DNA is TGTGCCAGCAGCTTAATGCAGGGGCCCTACGAGCAGTACTTC. The gene calls are TRBV7-3 and TRBJ2-7; TRBD1 might be the D (6 bases). The CDR3 consists of 14 residues. Germline assignment: CDR1 SGHTA and CDR2 FQGTGA. The V end was cut by 1 base, the J end by 2 bases, with 9 bases between.